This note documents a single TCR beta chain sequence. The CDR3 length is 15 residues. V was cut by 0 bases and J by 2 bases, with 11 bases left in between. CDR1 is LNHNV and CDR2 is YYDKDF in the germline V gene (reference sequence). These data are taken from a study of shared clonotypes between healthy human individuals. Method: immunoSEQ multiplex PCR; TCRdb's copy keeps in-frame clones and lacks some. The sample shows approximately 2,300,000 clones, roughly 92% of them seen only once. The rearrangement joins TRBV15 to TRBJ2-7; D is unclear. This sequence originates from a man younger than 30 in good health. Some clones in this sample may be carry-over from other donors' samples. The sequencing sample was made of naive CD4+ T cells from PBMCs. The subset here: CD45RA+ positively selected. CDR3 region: CATSRDIPRAYEQYF. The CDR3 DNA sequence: TGTGCCACCAGCAGAGATATACCCCGAGCCTACGAGCAGTACTTC. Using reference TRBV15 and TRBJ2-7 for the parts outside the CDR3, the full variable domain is DAMVIQNPRYQVTQFGKPVTLSCSQTLNHNVMYWYQQKSSQAPKLLFHYYDKDFNNEADTPDNFQSRRPNTSFCFLDIRSPGLGDTAMYLCATSRDIPRAYEQYFGPGTRLTVT.